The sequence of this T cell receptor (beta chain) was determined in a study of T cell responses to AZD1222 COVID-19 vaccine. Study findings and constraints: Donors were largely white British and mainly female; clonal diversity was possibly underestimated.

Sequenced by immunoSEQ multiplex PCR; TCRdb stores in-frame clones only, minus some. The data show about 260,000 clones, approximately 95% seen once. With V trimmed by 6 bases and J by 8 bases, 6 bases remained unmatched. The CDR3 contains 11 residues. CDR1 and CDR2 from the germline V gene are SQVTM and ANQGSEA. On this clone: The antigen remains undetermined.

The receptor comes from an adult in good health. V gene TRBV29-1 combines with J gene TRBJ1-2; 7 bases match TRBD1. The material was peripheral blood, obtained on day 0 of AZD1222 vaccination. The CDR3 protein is CSVVDRAGYTF. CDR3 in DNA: TGCAGCGTCGTTGACAGGGCCGGCTACACCTTC.